A selection of T cell receptor beta chains follows, all from one sample in a study of metastatic and nonmetastatic thyroid tumors. TCRdb recomputed clones from the PCR reads via MiXCR. The top ten hold 25% to 35% of the sample, which has 7,000 to 9,500 clones, 25% to 35% seen once. The sequenced material came from tumor tissue. Source of these receptors: a female donor with papillary thyroid cancer or a benign thyroid nodule (not recorded which). Some clones in this sample may be carry-over from other donors' samples. CDR3s include the opening cysteine and the closing phenylalanine or tryptophan. A D gene is named only where the DNA matches it firmly. Rows may omit the clone size; those that give it use once, few, many or a size class.

>NA|TRBJ2-1|NA|14|TRBV5-1
CASITWTASTKGFF
TGCGCCAGCATCACCTGGACAGCATCGACAAAAGGGTTCTTC
>medium-sized|TRBJ2-3|TRBD1|18|TRBV7-3
CASSLTGTGTAGTDTQYF
TGTGCCAGCAGCTTAACCGGGACAGGGACGGCTGGCACAGATACGCAGTATTTT
>NA|TRBJ2-4|NA|14|TRBV20-1
CSARDRTSGGIQYF
TGCAGTGCTAGAGATAGGACGAGTGGTGGGATTCAGTACTTC
>few|TRBJ2-7|TRBD2|15|TRBV2
CASSRLAGGPYEQYF
TGTGCCAGCAGCAGACTAGCGGGAGGTCCCTACGAGCAGTACTTC
>NA|TRBJ2-7|NA|14|TRBV5-1
CASRDLAVSYEQYF
TGCGCCAGCAGGGACTTAGCGGTCTCCTACGAGCAGTACTTC
>few|TRBJ2-7|TRBD1|16|TRBV6-2/TRBV6-3
CASSYRPGTGDPEQYF
TGTGCCAGCAGTTACCGACCCGGGACAGGGGATCCCGAGCAGTACTTC
>NA|TRBJ2-7|TRBD1|16|TRBV19
CASSISRGQGCAEQYF
TGTGCCAGTAGTATAAGCAGGGGACAGGGGTGTGCGGAGCAGTACTTC
>few|TRBJ1-2|NA|14|TRBV2
CASNIQRGNYGYTF
TGTGCCAGCAACATTCAGAGGGGAAACTATGGCTACACCTTC
>few|TRBJ2-1|TRBD2|16|TRBV6-4
CARSDASGSSYNEQFF
TGTGCCAGAAGTGACGCTAGCGGGAGCTCATACAATGAGCAGTTCTTC
>once|TRBJ1-5|NA|13|TRBV20-1
CSARGQTIGSQHF
TGCAGTGCTAGAGGTCAGACCATCGGATCCCAGCATTTT
>NA|TRBJ2-2|TRBD2|17|TRBV6-2/TRBV6-3
CASSYLAGGPHTGELFF
TGTGCCAGCAGCTACTTAGCGGGGGGGCCACACACCGGGGAGCTGTTTTTT
>NA|TRBJ2-7|TRBD2|15|TRBV7-9
CASSLDDPGRDEQYF
TGTGCCAGCAGCTTAGATGACCCTGGGAGGGACGAGCAGTACTTC
>NA|TRBJ1-5|NA|16|TRBV6-6
CASSYSAGASNQPQHF
TGTGCCAGCAGTTACTCGGCAGGAGCTAGCAATCAGCCCCAGCATTTT
>few|TRBJ2-7|NA|12|TRBV12-5
CASGLVFGEQYF
TGTGCTAGTGGTTTGGTGTTCGGGGAGCAGTACTTC
>NA|TRBJ2-2|NA|15|TRBV28
CASRRANTNTGELFF
TGTGCCAGCAGGCGGGCCAACACGAACACCGGGGAGCTGTTTTTT
>medium-sized|TRBJ2-3|NA|15|TRBV6-1
CASSENAGSTDTQYF
TGTGCCAGCAGTGAAAACGCCGGCAGCACAGATACGCAGTATTTT
>NA|TRBJ1-2|NA|12|TRBV9
CVSSEEDGGYTF
TGTGTCAGCAGCGAGGAGGACGGTGGCTACACCTTC
>NA|TRBJ1-1|NA|15|TRBV6-1
CASSEPVDSPEKAFF
TGTGCCAGCAGTGAACCCGTGGACAGTCCAGAAAAAGCTTTCTTT
>NA|TRBJ1-3|TRBD1|18|TRBV20-1
CSASDYPGQGASGNTIYF
TGCAGTGCTAGCGACTATCCGGGACAGGGGGCGTCTGGAAACACCATATATTTT
>once|TRBJ1-2|NA|14|TRBV11-3
CASSLDPIVYGYTF
TGTGCCAGCAGCTTAGATCCGATTGTCTATGGCTACACCTTC
>NA|TRBJ2-4|NA|14|TRBV27
CASSFGRAKNIQYF
TGTGCCAGCAGTTTTGGCCGAGCCAAAAACATTCAGTACTTC
>NA|TRBJ2-5|NA|12|TRBV28
CASKADWETQYF
TGTGCCAGCAAAGCAGACTGGGAGACCCAGTACTTC
>few|TRBJ2-1|TRBD1|15|TRBV6-2/TRBV6-3
CASRLTGGSYNEQFF
TGTGCCAGCAGACTTACAGGGGGGTCTTACAATGAGCAGTTCTTC
>few|TRBJ1-2|NA|16|TRBV19
CASSDLDEGTHYGYTF
TGTGCCAGTAGTGATCTGGACGAAGGTACGCACTATGGCTACACCTTC
>NA|TRBJ1-5|TRBD1|14|TRBV6-1
CASRSETGNQPQHF
TGTGCCAGCAGATCAGAGACAGGGAATCAGCCCCAACATTTT
>many|TRBJ2-5|NA|11|TRBV20-1
CSASHQETQYF
TGCAGTGCTAGCCACCAAGAGACCCAGTACTTC
>medium-sized|TRBJ1-5|NA|14|TRBV28
CASNNAGGNQPQHF
TGTGCCAGTAACAACGCAGGGGGCAATCAGCCCCAGCATTTT
>few|TRBJ2-5|TRBD2|17|TRBV6-1
CASREGLAGGPQETQYF
TGTGCCAGCAGGGAGGGACTAGCGGGAGGGCCGCAAGAGACCCAGTACTTC
>large|TRBJ2-1|TRBD2|16|TRBV6-2/TRBV6-3
CASSYSYQREGNEQFF
TGTGCCAGCAGTTACTCGTATCAGCGGGAGGGAAATGAGCAGTTCTTC
>large|TRBJ2-1|TRBD1|15|TRBV2
CASSLGQGASNEQFF
TGTGCCAGCAGTTTAGGACAGGGGGCAAGCAATGAGCAGTTCTTC
>few|TRBJ2-7|NA|14|TRBV10-2
CASSGYAGSYEQYF
TGCGCCAGCAGTGGGTATGCGGGCTCCTACGAGCAGTACTTC
>NA|TRBJ2-2|NA|15|TRBV20-1
CSAILDFRGTGELFF
TGCAGTGCGATACTAGATTTTAGGGGGACCGGGGAGCTGTTTTTT
>NA|TRBJ2-7|NA|14|TRBV12-3/TRBV12-4
CASSFFGSGYEQYF
TGTGCCAGCAGTTTTTTCGGGAGTGGGTACGAGCAGTACTTC